A selection of T cell receptor beta chains follows, all from one sample in a study of OX40 agonist ivuxolimab in advanced cancers. The protocol was immunoSEQ multiplex PCR, while the TCRdb copy is restricted to in-frame clones and leaves out a portion. The table has approximately 48,000 clones, 65% to 85% seen once. The sequences come from CD4+ or CD8+ T cells sorted from blood, collected in a trial of the OX40 agonist ivuxolimab. Receptors were obtained from an adult with an advanced solid tumor such as melanoma, head and neck, liver or kidney cancer. Each CDR3 is given with its conserved first and last residue. D genes are given only for firm matches. Only some rows state a clone size, as once, few, many or a class for expanded clones.

v_gene	d_gene	abundance	j_gene	CDR3aa	CDR3nt
TRBV6-5	TRBD1	-	TRBJ2-7	CASSYSQGAGYEQYF	TGTGCCAGCAGTTACTCACAGGGGGCAGGGTACGAGCAGTACTTC
TRBV5-6	TRBD1	-	TRBJ1-1	CASSLPGRRPGTGDTEAFF	TGTGCCAGCAGCTTGCCCGGTCGAAGACCCGGGACAGGGGACACTGAAGCTTTCTTT
TRBV19	TRBD1	-	TRBJ1-1	CASADRGYTEAFF	TGTGCCAGCGCTGACAGGGGATACACTGAAGCTTTCTTT
TRBV18	-	-	TRBJ1-1	CASSPSLGGPRTEAFF	TGTGCCAGCTCACCATCACTGGGGGGTCCTAGGACTGAAGCTTTCTTT
TRBV6-1	-	-	TRBJ2-7	CASSVDFANEQYF	TGTGCCAGCAGTGTGGATTTTGCGAACGAGCAGTACTTC
TRBV30	-	-	TRBJ1-2	CAWDRDIEGYTF	TGTGCCTGGGACCGGGACATTGAAGGCTACACCTTC
TRBV7-9	-	-	TRBJ1-4	CASSLQGTEKLFF	TGTGCCAGCAGCCTTCAAGGGACGGAAAAACTGTTTTTT
TRBV7-2	-	-	TRBJ1-1	CASSLRGAPEAFF	TGTGCCAGCAGCTTACGGGGGGCTCCTGAAGCTTTCTTT
TRBV28	-	-	TRBJ1-5	CASRTGNQPQHF	TGTGCCAGCAGGACAGGCAATCAGCCCCAGCATTTT
TRBV5-7	TRBD1	-	TRBJ2-3	CASSLVGTGGDTQYF	TGTGCCAGCAGCTTGGTGGGGACAGGTGGCGATACGCAGTATTTT
TRBV5-1	TRBD1	-	TRBJ1-1	CASSLTRTGSNTEAFF	TGCGCCAGCAGCTTGACTCGGACAGGATCGAACACTGAAGCTTTCTTT
TRBV5-1	TRBD2	few	TRBJ2-1	CASSLGLADYNEQFF	TGCGCCAGCAGCCTGGGACTAGCGGACTACAATGAGCAGTTCTTC
TRBV6-6	-	once	TRBJ1-2	CASSYSPGHTNYGYTF	TGTGCCAGCAGTTACTCACCGGGGCACACTAACTATGGCTACACCTTC
TRBV5-1	-	-	TRBJ2-3	CASSISTDTQYF	TGCGCCAGCAGCATCAGCACAGATACGCAGTATTTT
TRBV21-1	-	-	TRBJ2-2	CASSNDPLAGVTGELFF	TGTGCCAGCAGCAACGACCCTCTGGCGGGAGTCACCGGGGAGCTGTTTTTT